This T cell receptor beta chain was obtained from a study of cytomegalovirus exposure and HLA in healthy donors. Findings of the study overall: High specificity and sensitivity for cytomegalovirus status were reported for the classifier. Sequencing probably produced one cluster of sequence variants that were highly shared.

13 Jbeta primers and 60 Vbeta primers were used for the PCR. Assay used: immunoSEQ multiplex PCR; TCRdb lists only in-frame clones, some missing. The sample contains some 140,000 clones, more than 75% of which appear only once. Germline values: CDR1 MNHEY, CDR2 SMNVEV (reference sequence). The CDR3 sequence is 15 residues long. Trimming cost V 3 bases and J 4 bases; bases outside gene matches: 3. In this sample, this clone turned up once. The antigen is not known. This receptor was taken from a man aged 30 to 39 in good health and CMV-seronegative. Sequences were obtained from PBMCs. The chain is built from TRBV27 and TRBJ2-1; TRBD2 aligns across 10 bases. In DNA, the CDR3 is TGTGCCAGCAGTTTCCTAGCGGGAGTTTACAATGAGCAGTTCTTC. Translation: CASSFLAGVYNEQFF.